This T cell receptor (beta chain) was documented in a study of blood T cell repertoires in COVID-19. Looking at the study overall: COVID-19 samples from acute and convalescent phases originated in the United States, Italy and Spain. In each case, the material was cDNA or gDNA derived from T cells, B-cell-depleted T cells, or PBMCs.

This clone was detected a few times. Per the authors' pipeline: Reference gene primer amplification gave nucleated cell count estimates. Some clones are missing from TCRdb's copy, which holds only in-frame ones; the method was immunoSEQ multiplex PCR. D and trimming were read from the DNA, whereas the V and J calls and clone size are those reported in that table. The data show roughly 280,000 clones, approximately 81% seen once. This receptor was identified in a man in his sixties with acute or convalescent COVID-19. Material: peripheral blood.

CDR3 in DNA: TGTGCCAGCAGCTTACCGTTCCGACAGGGGCTGGACAATCAGCCCCAGCATTTT. Protein: CASSLPFRQGLDNQPQHF. This sequence joins TRBV13 and TRBJ1-5; 8 positions match TRBD1. V was clipped by 2 bases and J by 3 bases; unmatched bases: 12. CDR1 and CDR2 (germline): PRHDT, FYEKMQ (reference sequence). The CDR3 spans 18 residues.